Reported below is one T cell receptor beta chain. Its target is unknown. These data originate in a study of T cells in Graves' hyperthyroidism and ophthalmopathy. Study-level background: Initial diagnosis, before any treatment, was when peripheral blood was collected.

Study-level findings and limits: Ophthalmopathy got predicted by the model a median about six months before its onset. Blood shared most expanded thyroid clonotypes above 0.001.

Trimming stripped 5 bases from V and 0 bases from J, with 11 bases between. The germline V gene has CDR1 SQVTM and CDR2 ANQGSEA. The CDR3 covers 13 residues. Researchers took RNA transcripts and amplified the TCR beta CDR3 regions from them. First-round RT-PCR targeting the TCR CDR3 was performed with the HTBI primer set. TCRdb reprocessed the multiplex PCR reads with MiXCR, giving one entry per CDR3 protein. The profile shows hundreds of thousands of distinct CDR3 sequences, 15% of them singletons. The source is a woman aged 55-69 years with Graves' ophthalmopathy. Sequenced: blood. This chain connects TRBV29-1 to TRBJ2-7, with D unresolved. Here the CDR3 DNA reads TGCAGCGTTCCAGGACGGAACTCCTACGAGCAGTACTTC. This gives the protein CSVPGRNSYEQYF.